The 27 T cell receptor beta chains given below trace back to one sample, sequenced in a study of early T cells in non-severe SARS-CoV-2 infection. Via MiXCR, TCRdb re-called the 5' RACE reads, giving one row per CDR3 protein. Of 80,000 to 95,000 distinct CDR3 sequences in the sample, 14% were seen once. The sequenced material came from whole blood. These receptors came from an adult who was a healthcare worker with PCR-confirmed SARS-CoV-2 infection or an uninfected control (not recorded which).

There are a few counts of this clonotype. This chain links TRBV6-6 with TRBJ1-5, with D unclear. The ends were cut back, 7 bases at V and 15 bases at J, with 19 bases in the middle. Germline assignment: CDR1 MNHNY and CDR2 SVGAGI (reference sequence). This CDR3 is 12 amino acids long. The CDR3 DNA follows: TGTGCCAGCACAGATTCCCCCGGTGGTGGGCATTTT. This codes for CASTDSPGGGHF.

This clonotype was seen at least ten times. The chain carries TRBV12-3 or TRBV12-4 and TRBJ2-1; D possibly corresponds to TRBD1 (5 bases). The CDR3 length is 14 residues. Trimming cost V 1 base and J 4 bases, with 8 bases left between them. Here the CDR3 DNA reads TGTGCCAGCAGTTTAGGGACACTTTACAATGAGCAGTTCTTC. It is translated as CASSLGTLYNEQFF.

The V call is TRBV6-6, the J call TRBJ2-1, with TRBD1 matching 7 bases. CDR1 and CDR2 (germline): MNHNY, SVGAGI (reference sequence). The CDR3 length is 17 residues. V dropped 2 bases and J dropped 7; count of bases not matched to a gene: 14. The CDR3 DNA reads as TGTGCCAGCAGTTACGGGGCTGCCAGGGGGTTTGGGAATGAGCAGTTCTTC. Protein sequence: CASSYGAARGFGNEQFF.

The sample holds a few counts of this clonotype. The rearrangement uses TRBV12-3 or TRBV12-4 and TRBJ2-6, with 9 bases that match TRBD1. V trimming: 1 base; J trimming: 2 bases; junction bases outside the gene matches: 9. This CDR3 region has 19 residues. The CDR3 DNA reads TGTGCCAGCAGTTTAGTGTGGGGGACAGGGAGCCCTGGGGCCAACGTCCTGACTTTC. Its protein is CASSLVWGTGSPGANVLTF.

This clonotype came up many times. This chain joins TRBV28 and TRBJ1-2, with D perhaps matching TRBD1 (6 bases). Germline V gene lookup returns CDR1 MDHEN and CDR2 SYDVKM. The CDR3 has 19 amino acids. V was cut by 2 bases and J by 5 bases, with 27 bases left in between. This chain's CDR3 is CASSLTSLTGGAYVYGYTF. CDR3 coding DNA: TGTGCCAGCAGTTTAACCTCGCTCACGGGGGGCGCTTACGTTTATGGCTACACCTTC.

This clonotype has more than one count but fewer than ten. The V and J genes are TRBV20-1 and TRBJ2-7, with 9 bases fitting TRBD2. CDR3 length equals 15 residues. Germline-derived CDR1 and CDR2 are DFQATT and SNEGSKA (reference sequence). V lost 3 bases and J lost 4; bases outside the gene matches: 10. DNA of the CDR3: TGCAGTGCTAGTCAACGCGCGGGGGGGCCATACGAGCAGTACTTC. This codes for CSASQRAGGPYEQYF.

This clonotype was counted between two and nine times. The rearrangement links TRBV6-2 or TRBV6-3 to TRBJ2-5; D possibly matches TRBD1 or TRBD2 (5 bases each). The CDR3 runs 15 residues. V was cut by 6 bases and J by 1 base, with 15 bases left in between. Germline loops: CDR1 MNHEY, CDR2 SVGEGT. The CDR3 loop is CASSRTLGVQETQYF. The CDR3 DNA is TGTGCCAGCAGCAGGACCTTGGGGGTCCAAGAGACCCAGTACTTC.

This sequence joins TRBV4-2 and TRBJ1-1; D is undetermined. CDR3 length: 16 residues. Germline CDR1 reads LGHNA; CDR2 reads YNFKEQ. V lost 0 bases to trimming and J lost 11 bases, with 22 bases between them. The DNA of the CDR3 is TGTGCCAGCAGCCAAGATCCGCCCGGCACGCCTGGCGAGGCTTTCTTT. It yields the protein CASSQDPPGTPGEAFF.

This clonotype was picked up a small number of times. This chain uses TRBV6-2 or TRBV6-3 with TRBJ2-5; 9 nucleotides match TRBD2. Trimming took 5 bases from V and 3 from J; bases not matched to a gene: 13. The V gene's germline CDR1 is MNHEY and CDR2 SVGEGT. The CDR3 covers 17 residues. CDR3 amino acids: CASSDRLAGSGKETQYF. CDR3 nucleotides: TGTGCCAGCAGTGACCGGCTAGCGGGGTCGGGAAAAGAGACCCAGTACTTC.

This clonotype was counted once. This sequence joins TRBV5-1 and TRBJ2-7; D is ambiguous. V lost 7 bases to trimming and J lost 1 base, with 9 bases between them. CDR3 length: 12 amino acids. CDR1 is SGHRS, CDR2 YFSETQ, per germline. The CDR3 loop is CASARGSYEQYF. The DNA of the CDR3 is TGCGCCAGCGCTAGAGGATCCTACGAGCAGTACTTC.

V is TRBV20-1 and J is TRBJ2-1; D ambiguous. This CDR3 region has 17 residues. The ends were cut back, 5 bases at V and 2 bases at J, with 22 bases in the middle. CDR1 is DFQATT, CDR2 SNEGSKA, per germline (reference sequence). The CDR3 region is CSALNFDIPTTYNEQFF. The CDR3 nucleotides are TGCAGTGCTCTGAACTTTGACATCCCCACCACCTACAATGAGCAGTTCTTC.

This rearrangement joins TRBV12-3 or TRBV12-4 to TRBJ2-3; D is perhaps TRBD2 (5 bases). The CDR3 has 13 amino acids. Trimming took 7 bases from V and 0 from J, leaving 8 bases between them. CDR3 DNA: TGTGCCAGCACAAGAGGGAGCACAGATACGCAGTATTTT. Protein product: CASTRGSTDTQYF.

A few counts support this clonotype. This sequence joins TRBV13 and TRBJ2-3, with D maybe TRBD2 (5 bases). The CDR3 contains 12 residues. Germline-derived CDR1 and CDR2 are PRHDT and FYEKMQ (reference sequence). V lost 5 bases, J lost 9 bases, and 12 bases lay in between. In DNA form, the CDR3 reads TGTGCCAGCAGCCTTGGGGAGACAACGCAGTATTTT. Amino acid sequence: CASSLGETTQYF.

V and J are TRBV2 and TRBJ2-4; D perhaps matches TRBD1 (6 bases). Germline V gene data show CDR1 as SNHLY and CDR2 as FYNNEI. V was cut by 6 bases and J by 6 bases, with 12 bases left in between. This CDR3 is built from 13 residues. The CDR3 is CASSWTAPNIQYF. DNA for the CDR3: TGTGCCAGCAGCTGGACAGCACCAAACATTCAGTACTTC.

The CDR3 region has the DNA TGTGCCAGCAGCCAAAGCTTTAGCACTGAAGCTTTCTTT. Translating it yields CASSQSFSTEAFF. This chain connects TRBV5-4 to TRBJ1-1, with unresolved D. CDR3 size: 13 residues. Germline CDR1 is SGHNT and CDR2 is YYREEE (reference sequence). V dropped 4 bases and J dropped 4 bases, with 11 bases sitting between them. Full variable domain (outside the CDR3, taken from reference TRBV5-4 and TRBJ1-1): ETGVTQSPTHLIKTRGQQVTLRCSSQSGHNTVSWYQQALGQGPQFIFQYYREEENGRGNFPPRFSGLQFPNYSSELNVNALELDDSALYLCASSQSFSTEAFFGQGTRLTVV.

This chain connects TRBV29-1 to TRBJ1-1; D gene uncertain. Trimming took off 4 bases at V and 7 bases at J, with 13 bases between the two ends. The CDR3 runs to 12 residues. Per germline, CDR1 SQVTM and CDR2 ANQGSEA. The CDR3 region has the DNA TGCAGCGTTGGGAGGAATTTAGGTGAAGCTTTCTTT. Protein: CSVGRNLGEAFF. Combining the CDR3 with reference TRBV29-1 and TRBJ1-1 gives the whole variable domain SAVISQKPSRDICQRGTSLTIQCQVDSQVTMMFWYRQQPGQSLTLIATANQGSEATYESGFVIDKFPISRPNLTFSTLTVSNMSPEDSSIYLCSVGRNLGEAFFGQGTRLTVV.

This rearrangement joins TRBV7-6 to TRBJ1-2, with a weak D call TRBD1 (6 bases). The CDR3 consists of 15 residues. Trimming left V 1 base short and J 7 bases short, with 16 bases between. CDR1 is SGHVS and CDR2 is FNYEAQ in the germline V gene. The DNA of the CDR3 is TGTGCCAGCAGCTTAGAACCGGGGGCGGCAGGTGGCTACACCTTC. This codes for CASSLEPGAAGGYTF.

The chain couples TRBV6-2 or TRBV6-3 to TRBJ2-5; no clear D gene. The CDR3 is 12 residues long. In germline, CDR1 is MNHEY, CDR2 SVGEGT. V lost 8 bases to trimming and J lost 7 bases, with 14 bases between them. The CDR3 region is CASSAEPGTQYF. In DNA, the CDR3 is TGTGCCAGCTCGGCAGAGCCTGGGACCCAGTACTTC.

The V call is TRBV6-6, the J call TRBJ1-6; D is unresolved. Germline V CDR1 and CDR2: MNHNY, SVGAGI (reference sequence). V was pared by 6 bases and J by 16 bases, with 22 bases between. The CDR3 is 14 amino acids. Written as DNA, the CDR3 is TGTGCCAGCAGCCTCTTGCGTGGGCATTCACTTCTCCACTTT. As protein: CASSLLRGHSLLHF.

The chain employs TRBV29-1 and TRBJ1-2; 8 bases map to TRBD1. The CDR3 runs 14 residues. CDR1 and CDR2 from the germline V gene are SQVTM and ANQGSEA. V lost 7 bases and J lost 5; bases outside the gene matches: 12. CDR3 nucleotides: TGCAGCGCGAGCCCCGGACAGGGAATGTATGGCTACACCTTC. It specifies CSASPGQGMYGYTF.

This clonotype was found a few times. J is TRBJ1-2 and V is TRBV28; unclear D gene. V lost 6 bases to trimming and J lost 4 bases, with 9 bases between them. Germline V gene lookup returns CDR1 MDHEN and CDR2 SYDVKM. The CDR3 contains 12 residues. The CDR3 is CASRTEFYGYTF. CDR3 nucleotide sequence: TGTGCCAGCAGAACAGAATTCTATGGCTACACCTTC.

The rearrangement uses TRBV29-1 and TRBJ1-1; D gene unclear. This CDR3 region has 16 residues. The V end lost 3 bases, the J end lost 0 bases, and 17 bases lay between the germline ends. Per the germline V gene, CDR1 is SQVTM and CDR2 is ANQGSEA. CDR3 in amino acids: CSVDYRPAVLNTEAFF. CDR3 nucleotide sequence: TGCAGCGTTGACTACAGACCCGCAGTCCTGAACACTGAAGCTTTCTTT.

This clonotype was observed a few times. The V and J genes are TRBV7-6 and TRBJ1-1; no firm D call. The CDR3 length is 14 residues. V lost 5 bases and J lost 0, with 10 bases in between. Germline loops: CDR1 SGHVS, CDR2 FNYEAQ. The CDR3 loop reads CASSHGELNTEAFF. In nucleotides, the CDR3 is TGTGCCAGCAGCCACGGGGAGCTGAACACTGAAGCTTTCTTT.

This clonotype has only a few counts. The rearrangement links TRBV20-1 to TRBJ2-5; TRBD2 aligns across 14 bases. In germline, CDR1 is DFQATT, CDR2 SNEGSKA (reference sequence). This CDR3 comprises 14 residues. With 5 bases clipped from V and 5 bases from J, the junction kept 4 bases outside the gene matches. The CDR3 region is CSALGLAGDETQYF. As DNA, the CDR3 is TGCAGTGCTCTGGGACTAGCGGGGGATGAGACCCAGTACTTC.

This sequence joins TRBV27 and TRBJ2-7, with 9 bases that match TRBD1. The germline gives CDR1 MNHEY, CDR2 SMNVEV (reference sequence). The CDR3 has 16 residues. Unmatched junction bases numbered 10, after V lost 1 base and J lost 6 bases. CDR3 amino acids: CASSLWAGTGLTEQYF. CDR3 nucleotide sequence: TGTGCCAGCAGTTTATGGGCGGGGACAGGGCTCACCGAGCAGTACTTC.

This clonotype was counted only a few times. The rearrangement joins TRBV29-1 to TRBJ1-1; D gene ambiguous. Germline V gene lookup returns CDR1 SQVTM and CDR2 ANQGSEA. V was cut by 1 base and J by 1 base, with 7 bases left in between. The CDR3 runs to 13 residues. CDR3 sequence (DNA): TGCAGCGTTGAAGGCGGGCAGAACACTGAAGCTTTCTTT. Protein sequence: CSVEGGQNTEAFF.

The table lists this clonotype with many counts. This chain connects TRBV6-2 or TRBV6-3 to TRBJ1-5; 7 bases map to TRBD1. The CDR3 sequence is 19 residues long. J was trimmed by 4 bases and V by 5 bases; bases with no gene match: 20. Germline loops: CDR1 MNHEY, CDR2 SVGEGT. CDR3 protein: CASSRGLDRADGSNQPQHF. The CDR3 nucleotides are TGTGCCAGCAGTCGAGGACTCGACAGGGCCGATGGCTCAAATCAGCCCCAGCATTTT.